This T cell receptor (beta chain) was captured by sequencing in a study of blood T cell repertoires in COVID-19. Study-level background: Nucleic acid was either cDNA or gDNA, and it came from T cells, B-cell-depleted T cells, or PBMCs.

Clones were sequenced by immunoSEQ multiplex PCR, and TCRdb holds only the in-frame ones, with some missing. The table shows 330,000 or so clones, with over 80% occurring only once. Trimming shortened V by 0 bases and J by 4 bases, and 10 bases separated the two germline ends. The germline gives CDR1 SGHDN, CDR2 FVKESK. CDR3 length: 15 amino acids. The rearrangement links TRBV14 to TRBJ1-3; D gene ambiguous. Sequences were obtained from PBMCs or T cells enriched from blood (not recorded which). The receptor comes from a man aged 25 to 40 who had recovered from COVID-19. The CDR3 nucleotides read TGTGCCAGCAGCCAAGATCGGGGTTCCGGAAACACCATATATTTT. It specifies CASSQDRGSGNTIYF.